Each of the 9 T cell receptor beta chains below was sequenced from the same sample in a study of T-cell reconstitution after alpha-beta-depleted transplantation in children. The TCRbeta library was prepared with unique molecular identifiers. TCRdb reprocessed the PCR reads via MiXCR and lists one record per CDR3 protein. Of 530,000 or so distinct CDR3 sequences listed, roughly 27% are singletons. The source material was PBMCs, sampled before TCRalphabeta/CD19-depleted stem cell transplant. The source is a boy less than two years old with Wiskott-Aldrich syndrome, due to receive a stem cell transplant.

The chain couples TRBV21-1 to TRBJ2-7. TRBV21-1 is tagged as a pseudogene. This CDR3 has 12 residues. CDR3 in amino acids: CASSKGVYEQYF. The CDR3, as DNA: TGTGCCAGCAGCAAAGGGGTTTACGAGCAGTACTTC.

This sequence joins TRBV5-1 and TRBJ2-7, with 7 bases fitting TRBD1. Germline loops: CDR1 SGHRS, CDR2 YFSETQ. With 1 base clipped from V and 3 bases from J, the junction kept 4 bases outside the gene matches. The CDR3 is 14 amino acids. CDR3 in DNA: TGCGCCAGCAGCTTGCTGCAGGGGGACTACGAGCAGTACTTC. Protein: CASSLLQGDYEQYF.

The chain couples TRBV3-1 to TRBJ1-4, with TRBD1 matching 7 bases. This CDR3 region has 14 residues. The V gene end was trimmed by 4 bases and the J gene end by 8 bases; junction bases not matched to a gene: 7. CDR1 is LGHDT and CDR2 is YNNKEL in the germline V gene (reference sequence). As DNA, the CDR3 is TGTGCCAGCAGCCCACGAGGGGGCTCGGAAAAACTGTTTTTT. Its translation: CASSPRGGSEKLFF. Variable domain in full (rest from reference TRBV3-1 and TRBJ1-4): DTAVSQTPKYLVTQMGNDKSIKCEQNLGHDTMYWYKQDSKKFLKIMFSYNNKELIINETVPNRFSPKSPDKAHLNLHINSLELGDSAVYFCASSPRGGSEKLFFGSGTQLSVL.

This clonotype was picked up a small number of times. This chain links TRBV7-2 with TRBJ2-7, with unresolved D. This CDR3 region has 13 residues. Germline V gene sequence: CDR1 SGHTA, CDR2 FQGNSA. Trimming pared 1 base from V and 4 bases from J, leaving 8 bases between. The CDR3 loop reads CASSLGAQYEQYF. The DNA of the CDR3 is TGTGCCAGCAGCTTAGGGGCTCAATACGAGCAGTACTTC.

V gene TRBV27 combines with J gene TRBJ2-7; 7 bases map to TRBD1. Germline V CDR1 and CDR2: MNHEY, SMNVEV (reference sequence). With 7 bases clipped from V and 6 bases from J, the junction kept 12 bases outside the gene matches. The CDR3 has 14 residues. The CDR3 nucleotides are TGTGCCAGCAAACCCGACAGGGTGAGGCGCGAGCAGTACTTC. Translated, it gives CASKPDRVRREQYF.

The chain carries TRBV5-1 and TRBJ2-7; D is undetermined. The CDR3 runs to 14 residues. V lost 5 bases and J lost 3, with 15 bases in between. Germline values: CDR1 SGHRS, CDR2 YFSETQ. The CDR3 reads CASSRLPEGYEQYF. The CDR3, as DNA: TGCGCCAGCAGTCGACTTCCCGAAGGCTACGAGCAGTACTTC.

The V gene is TRBV29-1, the J gene TRBJ2-1; maybe TRBD1 (6 bases). The CDR3 totals 13 residues. Trimming removed 3 bases at V and 7 bases at J, with 13 bases between. The germline CDR1 and CDR2 sequences are SQVTM and ANQGSEA. CDR3 region: CSVDRGRRNEQFF. DNA of the CDR3: TGCAGCGTTGACAGGGGAAGGAGGAATGAGCAGTTCTTC.

This clonotype was detected a few times. The chain combines TRBV13 with TRBJ2-2; D unresolved. The CDR3 loop spans 14 amino acids. V was clipped by 2 bases and J by 1 base, with 5 bases between them. Germline assignment: CDR1 PRHDT and CDR2 FYEKMQ (reference sequence). CDR3 nucleotide sequence: TGTGCCAGCAGCTTACTAAGGAACACCGGGGAGCTGTTTTTT. Translating gives CASSLLRNTGELFF. Based on the CDR3 plus reference TRBV13 and TRBJ2-2, the full variable domain is AAGVIQSPRHLIKEKRETATLKCYPIPRHDTVYWYQQGPGQDPQFLISFYEKMQSDKGSIPDRFSAQQFSDYHSELNMSSLELGDSALYFCASSLLRNTGELFFGEGSRLTVL.

The V and J genes are TRBV28 and TRBJ2-1; 10 nucleotides agree with TRBD2. V shed 3 bases, J shed 5 bases, and the junction held 7 bases outside the gene matches. CDR1 is MDHEN, CDR2 SYDVKM, per germline. The CDR3 totals 16 residues. CDR3: CASSFLLAGENNEQFF. The CDR3 DNA sequence: TGTGCCAGCAGTTTCCTCCTAGCGGGGGAAAACAATGAGCAGTTCTTC.